The 12 T cell receptor beta chains reported below all come from one sample, sequenced in a study of early T cells in non-severe SARS-CoV-2 infection. TCRdb ran MiXCR on the 5' RACE reads and lists one entry per CDR3 protein. The sample holds tens of thousands of distinct CDR3 sequences, more than 4.5% seen once. Sequenced sample: whole blood. Receptor source: an adult who was a healthcare worker with PCR-confirmed SARS-CoV-2 infection or an uninfected control (not recorded which).

This clonotype was seen at least ten times. This chain connects TRBV7-9 to TRBJ2-3; no clear D. Germline V lookup: CDR1 SEHNR, CDR2 FQNEAQ (reference sequence). V dropped 5 bases and J dropped 1 base, with 10 bases sitting between them. The CDR3 is made up of 14 amino acids. The CDR3 here is CASSSRLRTDTQYF. The CDR3 coding sequence is TGTGCCAGCAGCAGCAGACTTCGCACAGATACGCAGTATTTT.

This clonotype was picked up a small number of times. The rearrangement joins TRBV12-3 or TRBV12-4 to TRBJ2-7, with D perhaps being TRBD1 or TRBD2 (5 bases each). The CDR3 covers 15 residues. Trimming took off 0 bases at V and 1 base at J, with 10 bases between the two ends. CDR3 in amino acids: CASSLAPGRSYEQYF. DNA for the CDR3: TGTGCCAGCAGTTTAGCGCCGGGACGGTCCTACGAGCAGTACTTC.

CDR3 nucleotides: TGTGCTAGTGGAGCGAGAGGGGGAGAAGAGCAGTACTTC. It encodes CASGARGGEEQYF. The rearrangement joins TRBV12-5 to TRBJ2-7; maybe TRBD1 (6 bases). The germline V gene has CDR1 LGHNT and CDR2 FRNRAP. V lost 6 bases and J lost 7, with 16 bases in between. The CDR3 loop spans 13 amino acids.

In its sample, this clonotype was seen many times. V usage is TRBV15 and J usage is TRBJ1-4; D may be TRBD1 (5 bases). CDR1 LNHNV and CDR2 YYDKDF come from the germline V gene (reference sequence). V lost 9 bases, J lost 8 bases, and 13 bases lay in between. The CDR3 runs to 12 residues. The CDR3 reads CATGDTGEKLFF. The DNA of the CDR3 is TGTGCCACGGGGGATACTGGCGAAAAACTGTTTTTT.

The chain links TRBV6-6 to TRBJ1-1, with 8 positions matching TRBD1. J was trimmed by 4 bases and V by 5 bases; bases with no gene match: 6. This CDR3 comprises 14 residues. CDR1 and CDR2 from the germline V gene are MNHNY and SVGAGI (reference sequence). As DNA, the CDR3 is TGTGCCAGCAGTGCCTACAGGGGGAGCACTGAAGCTTTCTTT. It translates to CASSAYRGSTEAFF.

V is TRBV24-1 and J is TRBJ2-1; unclear D gene. This CDR3 spans 12 amino acids. CDR1 and CDR2 from the germline V gene are KGHDR and SFDVKD. V dropped 1 base and J dropped 7 bases, with 4 bases sitting between them. Here the CDR3 reads CATSDFGNEQFF. The CDR3 DNA sequence: TGTGCCACCAGTGATTTCGGTAATGAGCAGTTCTTC.

This clonotype was picked up a small number of times. The rearrangement links TRBV7-6 to TRBJ2-3; 14 nucleotides line up with TRBD2. The V gene's germline CDR1 is SGHVS and CDR2 FNYEAQ. The CDR3 spans 17 residues. Trimming at V came to 5 bases and at J to 0 bases, leaving 4 bases not matched to a gene. The CDR3 is CASSRLAGGTSTDTQYF. Written as DNA, the CDR3 is TGTGCCAGCAGCCGACTAGCGGGGGGGACTAGCACAGATACGCAGTATTTT.

This clonotype has just a few counts. The chain employs TRBV5-1 and TRBJ2-2, with TRBD1 as a possible D gene (6 bases). The germline V gene encodes CDR1 SGHRS and CDR2 YFSETQ. This CDR3 comprises 13 residues. Trimming shortened V by 3 bases and J by 8 bases, and 11 bases separated the two germline ends. This CDR3 is CASSSGERGELFF. DNA for the CDR3: TGCGCCAGCAGCTCAGGGGAGAGAGGGGAGCTGTTTTTT.

At least ten counts were recorded for this clonotype. This chain connects TRBV6-1 to TRBJ1-2; 10 bases are shared with TRBD1. V shed 5 bases, J shed 2 bases, and the junction held 5 bases outside the gene matches. The CDR3 length is 15 residues. Per germline, CDR1 MNHNS and CDR2 SASEGT. The CDR3 loop is CASSPGQGPNYGYTF. CDR3 in DNA: TGTGCCAGCAGTCCGGGACAGGGGCCGAACTATGGCTACACCTTC.

In its sample, this clonotype was seen many times. The V and J genes are TRBV18 and TRBJ1-2; D may be TRBD1 (6 bases). The length of the CDR3 is 16 residues. V was shortened by 3 bases and J by 2 bases, with 16 bases between the two germline ends. Germline V gives CDR1 KGHSH, CDR2 LQKENI. The CDR3, as DNA: TGTGCCAGCTCACCCCTGGCACAGGGTGGGAACTATGGCTACACCTTC. This sequence encodes CASSPLAQGGNYGYTF.

This clonotype was recorded a few times. This sequence joins TRBV7-3 and TRBJ1-1; 7 bases match TRBD1. The CDR3 consists of 13 residues. After removal of 3 bases from V and 8 bases from J, the junction contained 6 bases not matched to a gene. Germline CDR1 and CDR2: SGHTA and FQGTGA. CDR3 region: CASSLTGRTEAFF. In DNA, the CDR3 is TGTGCCAGCAGCTTGACAGGGCGGACCGAAGCTTTCTTT.

There are many counts of this clonotype. The chain employs TRBV4-1 and TRBJ2-5; D might be TRBD2 (5 bases). From germline, CDR1 is MGHRA and CDR2 YSYEKL. The CDR3 covers 15 residues. V dropped 3 bases and J dropped 5 bases, with 16 bases sitting between them. The CDR3 loop is CASSHIRAGQETQYF. In DNA, the CDR3 is TGCGCCAGCAGCCATATCCGCGCGGGTCAGGAGACCCAGTACTTC.